What follows describes a single T cell receptor beta chain. The data derive from a study of cytotoxic CD8 clonotypes in ibrutinib-treated CLL. Method: immunoSEQ multiplex PCR; TCRdb's copy keeps in-frame clones and lacks some. The table records 80,000 to 95,000 clones, roughly 83% of them present only once. Trimming pared 9 bases from V and 7 bases from J, leaving 19 bases between. CDR1 and CDR2 from the germline V gene are LNHDA and SQIVND (reference sequence). This CDR3 contains 14 residues. Material: PBMCs, obtained after 12 months of ibrutinib treatment. This sequence was found in a human donor with chronic lymphocytic leukemia. This chain links TRBV19 with TRBJ1-5; D is unclear. The CDR3 DNA sequence: TGTGCCAGCAAAACTAACCCTTCGGGGCAGCCCCAGCATTTT. Its translation is CASKTNPSGQPQHF.